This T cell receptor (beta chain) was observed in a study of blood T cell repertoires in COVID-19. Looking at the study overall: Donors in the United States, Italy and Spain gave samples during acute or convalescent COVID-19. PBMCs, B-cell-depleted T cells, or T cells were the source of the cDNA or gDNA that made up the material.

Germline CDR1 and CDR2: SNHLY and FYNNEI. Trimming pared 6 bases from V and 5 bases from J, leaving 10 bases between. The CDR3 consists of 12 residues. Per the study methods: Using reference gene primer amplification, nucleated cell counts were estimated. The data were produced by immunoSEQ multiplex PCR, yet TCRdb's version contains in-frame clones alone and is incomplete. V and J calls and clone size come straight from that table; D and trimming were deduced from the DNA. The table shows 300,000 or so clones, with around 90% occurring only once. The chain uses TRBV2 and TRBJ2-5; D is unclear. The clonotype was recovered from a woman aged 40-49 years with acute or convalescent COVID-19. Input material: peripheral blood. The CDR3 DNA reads TGTGCCAGCAGGTCTTTAATGGAGACCCAGTACTTC. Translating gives CASRSLMETQYF.